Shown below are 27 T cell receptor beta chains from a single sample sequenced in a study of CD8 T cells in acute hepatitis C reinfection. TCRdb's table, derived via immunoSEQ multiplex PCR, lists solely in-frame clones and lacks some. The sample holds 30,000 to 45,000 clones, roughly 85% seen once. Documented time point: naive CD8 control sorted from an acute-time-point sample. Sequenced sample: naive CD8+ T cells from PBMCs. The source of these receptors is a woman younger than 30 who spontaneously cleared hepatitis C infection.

The chain's CDR3 is CATSPDGDEQFF. The CDR3, as DNA: TGTGCCACCAGTCCAGATGGCGATGAGCAGTTCTTC. The chain carries TRBV15 and TRBJ2-1; no definite D call. The CDR3 totals 12 residues. V was cut by 6 bases and J by 8 bases, with 11 bases left in between. The germline V gene has CDR1 LNHNV and CDR2 YYDKDF (reference sequence).

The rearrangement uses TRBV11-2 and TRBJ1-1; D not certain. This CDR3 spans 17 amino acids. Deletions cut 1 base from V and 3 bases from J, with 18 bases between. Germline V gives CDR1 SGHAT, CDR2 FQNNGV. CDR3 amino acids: CASSLGRGPGDHTEAFF. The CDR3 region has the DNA TGTGCCAGCAGCTTAGGCCGAGGGCCAGGTGATCACACTGAAGCTTTCTTT. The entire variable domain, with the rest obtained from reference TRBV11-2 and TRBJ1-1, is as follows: EAGVAQSPRYKIIEKRQSVAFWCNPISGHATLYWYQQILGQGPKLLIQFQNNGVVDDSQLPKDRFSAERLKGVDSTLKIQPAKLEDSAVYLCASSLGRGPGDHTEAFFGQGTRLTVV.

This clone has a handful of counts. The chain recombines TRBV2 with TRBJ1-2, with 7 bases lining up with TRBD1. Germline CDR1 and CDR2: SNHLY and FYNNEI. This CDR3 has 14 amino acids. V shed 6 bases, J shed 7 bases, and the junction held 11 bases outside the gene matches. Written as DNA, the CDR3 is TGTGCCAGCAGGATACAGGGGAATATTGGTGGCTACACCTTC. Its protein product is CASRIQGNIGGYTF.

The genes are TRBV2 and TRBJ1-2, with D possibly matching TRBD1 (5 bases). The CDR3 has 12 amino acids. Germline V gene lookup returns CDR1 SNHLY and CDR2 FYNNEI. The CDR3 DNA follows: TGTGTTCTCAGGGCCGTCCCCGATGGCTACACCTTC. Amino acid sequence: CVLRAVPDGYTF.

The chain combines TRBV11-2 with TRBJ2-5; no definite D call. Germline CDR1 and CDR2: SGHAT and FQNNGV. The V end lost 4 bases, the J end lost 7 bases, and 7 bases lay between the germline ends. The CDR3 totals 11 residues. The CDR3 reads CASSSTGTQYF. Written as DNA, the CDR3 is TGTGCCAGCAGCTCCACCGGGACCCAGTACTTC.

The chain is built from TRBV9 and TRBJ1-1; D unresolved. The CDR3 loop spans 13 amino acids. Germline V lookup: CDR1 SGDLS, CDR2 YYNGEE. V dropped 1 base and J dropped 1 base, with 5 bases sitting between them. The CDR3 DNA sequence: TGTGCCAGCAGCGTACATGGGAACACTGAAGCTTTCTTT. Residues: CASSVHGNTEAFF.

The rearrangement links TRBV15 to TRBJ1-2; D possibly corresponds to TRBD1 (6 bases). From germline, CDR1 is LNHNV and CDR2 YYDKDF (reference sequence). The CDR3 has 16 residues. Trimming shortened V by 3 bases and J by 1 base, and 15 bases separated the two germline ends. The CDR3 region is CATSRGLGGDNYGYTF. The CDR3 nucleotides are TGTGCCACCAGCAGGGGACTGGGGGGCGATAACTATGGCTACACCTTC.

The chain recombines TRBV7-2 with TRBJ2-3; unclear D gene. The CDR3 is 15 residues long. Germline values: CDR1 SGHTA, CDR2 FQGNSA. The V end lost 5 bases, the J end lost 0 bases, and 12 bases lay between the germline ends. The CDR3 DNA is TGTGCCAGCAGCCTGAGACGGATTAGCACAGATACGCAGTATTTT. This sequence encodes CASSLRRISTDTQYF.

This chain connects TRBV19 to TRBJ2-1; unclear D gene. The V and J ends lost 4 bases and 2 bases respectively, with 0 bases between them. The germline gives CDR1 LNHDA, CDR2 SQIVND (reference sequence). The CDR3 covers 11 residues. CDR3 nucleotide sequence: TGTGCCAGTAGTACCTACAATGAGCAGTTCTTC. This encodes CASSTYNEQFF.

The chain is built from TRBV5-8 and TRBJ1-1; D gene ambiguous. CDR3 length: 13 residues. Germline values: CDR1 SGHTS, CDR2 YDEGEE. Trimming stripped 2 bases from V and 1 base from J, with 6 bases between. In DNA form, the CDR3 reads TGTGCCAGCAGCTTCAGCACGAACACTGAAGCTTTCTTT. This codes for CASSFSTNTEAFF.

For the CDR3, the DNA is TGTGCCAGCAGCTTAGGGGTTTCGTTCATTAGCTCCTACAATGAGCAGTTCTTC. This translates into CASSLGVSFISSYNEQFF. This sequence joins TRBV7-6 and TRBJ2-1; D call uncertain. Germline V gives CDR1 SGHVS, CDR2 FNYEAQ. The germline V and J ends were trimmed by 1 base and 0 bases, with 16 bases remaining between them. The CDR3 runs 18 residues.

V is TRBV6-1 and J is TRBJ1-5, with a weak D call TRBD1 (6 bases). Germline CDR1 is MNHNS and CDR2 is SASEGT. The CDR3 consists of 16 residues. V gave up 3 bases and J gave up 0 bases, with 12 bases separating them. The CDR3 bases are TGTGCCAGCAGTGATTGGGGGGCCGATAGCAATCAGCCCCAGCATTTT. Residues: CASSDWGADSNQPQHF.

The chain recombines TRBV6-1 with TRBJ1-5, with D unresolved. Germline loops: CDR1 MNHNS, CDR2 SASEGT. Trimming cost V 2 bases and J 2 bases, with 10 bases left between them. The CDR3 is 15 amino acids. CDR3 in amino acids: CASSEFKLGNQPQHF. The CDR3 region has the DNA TGTGCCAGCAGTGAATTTAAGTTAGGCAATCAGCCCCAGCATTTT.

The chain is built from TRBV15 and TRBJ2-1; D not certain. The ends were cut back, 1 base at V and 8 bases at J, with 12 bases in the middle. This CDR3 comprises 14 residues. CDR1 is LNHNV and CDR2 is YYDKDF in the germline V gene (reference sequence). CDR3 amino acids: CATSRVDRGYEQFF. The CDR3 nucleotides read TGTGCCACCAGCAGAGTCGATAGAGGTTATGAGCAGTTCTTC.

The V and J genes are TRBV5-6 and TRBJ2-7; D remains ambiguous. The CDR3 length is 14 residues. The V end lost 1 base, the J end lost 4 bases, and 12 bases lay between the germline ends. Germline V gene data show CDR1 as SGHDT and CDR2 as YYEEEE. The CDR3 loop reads CASSLLDFEYEQYF. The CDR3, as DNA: TGTGCCAGCAGCTTGTTAGACTTTGAATACGAGCAGTACTTC.

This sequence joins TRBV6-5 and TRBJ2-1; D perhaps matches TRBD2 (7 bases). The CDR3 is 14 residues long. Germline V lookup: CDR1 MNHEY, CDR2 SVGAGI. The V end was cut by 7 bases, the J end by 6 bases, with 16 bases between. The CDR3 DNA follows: TGTGCCAGCACCGCAGGGGAGGGGGGCAATGAGCAGTTCTTC. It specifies CASTAGEGGNEQFF.

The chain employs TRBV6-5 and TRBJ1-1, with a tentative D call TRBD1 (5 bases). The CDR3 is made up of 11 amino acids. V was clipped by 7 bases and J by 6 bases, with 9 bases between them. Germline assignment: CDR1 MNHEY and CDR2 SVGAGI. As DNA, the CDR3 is TGTGCCAGCAACCAGGGCCCTGAAGCTTTCTTT. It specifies CASNQGPEAFF.

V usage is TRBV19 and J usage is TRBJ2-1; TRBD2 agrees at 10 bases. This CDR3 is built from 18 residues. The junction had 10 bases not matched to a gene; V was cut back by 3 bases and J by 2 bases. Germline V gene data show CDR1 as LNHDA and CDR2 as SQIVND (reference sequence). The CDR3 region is CASSISPSGSRAYNEQFF. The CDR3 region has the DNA TGTGCCAGTAGTATTAGCCCTAGCGGGAGTCGTGCCTACAATGAGCAGTTCTTC.

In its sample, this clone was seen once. This chain's CDR3 is CASSLDGTSGSYEQYF. CDR3 in DNA: TGTGCCAGCAGCTTGGATGGGACTAGCGGGTCCTACGAGCAGTACTTC. The chain recombines TRBV11-3 with TRBJ2-7; 12 bases fit TRBD2. Germline-derived CDR1 and CDR2 are SGHNT and YENEEA. There are 16 residues in the CDR3. V was pared by 3 bases and J by 1 base, with 4 bases of the junction left unmatched.

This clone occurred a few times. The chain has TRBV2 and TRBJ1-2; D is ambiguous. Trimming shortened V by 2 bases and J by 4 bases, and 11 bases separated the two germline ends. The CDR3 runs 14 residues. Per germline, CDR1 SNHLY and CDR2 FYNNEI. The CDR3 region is CASSELGDSYGYTF. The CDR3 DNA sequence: TGTGCCAGCAGTGAATTGGGCGACTCCTATGGCTACACCTTC.

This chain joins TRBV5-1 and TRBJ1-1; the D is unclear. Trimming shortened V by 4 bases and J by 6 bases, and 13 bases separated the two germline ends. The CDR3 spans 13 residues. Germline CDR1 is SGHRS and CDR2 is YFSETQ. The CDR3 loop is CASSPTLGPEAFF. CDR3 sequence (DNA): TGCGCCAGCAGCCCAACTTTAGGTCCTGAAGCTTTCTTT.

CDR3 bases: TGTGCCAGCAGCCACCCCCGACTAGCGGGACCAACCGGGGACCAAGAGACCCAGTACTTC. Translated: CASSHPRLAGPTGDQETQYF. The rearrangement joins TRBV7-6 to TRBJ2-5, with 11 bases identical to TRBD2. The CDR3 loop spans 20 amino acids. Trimming cost V 5 bases and J 0 bases; bases outside gene matches: 17. Germline V gene sequence: CDR1 SGHVS, CDR2 FNYEAQ.

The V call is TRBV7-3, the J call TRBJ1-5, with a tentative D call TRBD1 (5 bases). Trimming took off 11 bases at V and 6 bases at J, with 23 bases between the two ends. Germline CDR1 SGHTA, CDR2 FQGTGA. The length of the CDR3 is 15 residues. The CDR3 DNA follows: TGTGCCGTTCACCCGGACAACCACCGGGGTCAGCCCCAGCATTTT. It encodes CAVHPDNHRGQPQHF.

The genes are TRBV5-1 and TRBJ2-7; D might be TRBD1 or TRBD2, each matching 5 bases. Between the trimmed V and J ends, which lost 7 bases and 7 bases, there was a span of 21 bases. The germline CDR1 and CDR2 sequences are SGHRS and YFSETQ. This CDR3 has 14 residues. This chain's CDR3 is CASAGADRPWEQYF. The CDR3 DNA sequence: TGCGCCAGCGCCGGGGCCGACCGCCCTTGGGAGCAGTACTTC.

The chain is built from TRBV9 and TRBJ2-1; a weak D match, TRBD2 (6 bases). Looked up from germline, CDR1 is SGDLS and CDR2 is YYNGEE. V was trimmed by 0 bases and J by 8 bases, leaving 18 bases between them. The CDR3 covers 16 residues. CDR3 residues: CASSVAGRGVSDEQFF. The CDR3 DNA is TGTGCCAGCAGCGTAGCCGGGAGAGGGGTCTCGGATGAGCAGTTCTTC.

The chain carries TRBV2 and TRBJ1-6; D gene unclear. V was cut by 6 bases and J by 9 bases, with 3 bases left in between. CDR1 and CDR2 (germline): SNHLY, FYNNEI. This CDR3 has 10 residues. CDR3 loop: CASRGSPLHF. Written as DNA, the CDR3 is TGTGCCAGCAGGGGTTCACCCCTCCACTTT.

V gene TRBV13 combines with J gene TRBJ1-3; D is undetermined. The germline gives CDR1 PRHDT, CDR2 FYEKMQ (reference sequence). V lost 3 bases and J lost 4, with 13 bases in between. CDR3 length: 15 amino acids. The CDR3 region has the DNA TGTGCCAGCAGCTTTGCAGGAGCTAGCGGAAACACCATATATTTT. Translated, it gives CASSFAGASGNTIYF.